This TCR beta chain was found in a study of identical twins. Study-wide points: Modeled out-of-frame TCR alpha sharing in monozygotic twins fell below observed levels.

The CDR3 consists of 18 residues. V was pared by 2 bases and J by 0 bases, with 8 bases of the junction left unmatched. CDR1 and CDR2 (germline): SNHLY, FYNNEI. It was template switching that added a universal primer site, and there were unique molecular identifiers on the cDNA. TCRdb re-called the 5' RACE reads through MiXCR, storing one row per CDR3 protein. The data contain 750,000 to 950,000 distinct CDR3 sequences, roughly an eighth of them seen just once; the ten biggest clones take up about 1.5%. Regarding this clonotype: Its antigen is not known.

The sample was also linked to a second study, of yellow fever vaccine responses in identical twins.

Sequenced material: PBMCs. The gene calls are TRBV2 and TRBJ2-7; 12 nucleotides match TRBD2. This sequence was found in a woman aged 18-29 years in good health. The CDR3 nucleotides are TGTGCCAGCAGTGAACTAGGGCTAGCGGGAGGGCCCTCCTACGAGCAGTACTTC. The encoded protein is CASSELGLAGGPSYEQYF.